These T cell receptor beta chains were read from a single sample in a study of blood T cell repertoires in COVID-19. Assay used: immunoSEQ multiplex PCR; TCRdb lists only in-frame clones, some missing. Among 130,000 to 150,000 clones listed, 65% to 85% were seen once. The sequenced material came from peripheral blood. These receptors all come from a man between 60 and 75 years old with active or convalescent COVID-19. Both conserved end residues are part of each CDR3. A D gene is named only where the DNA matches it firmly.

TGTGCCTGGAGTAGGGGGAGGGTAGCGGGAGTACAAGAGACCCAGTACTTC,CAWSRGRVAGVQETQYF,TRBJ2-5,TRBV30,TRBD2